Listed below are T cell receptor beta chains from one sample, sequenced in a study of shared clonotypes between healthy human individuals. Generated by immunoSEQ multiplex PCR, the TCRdb table keeps only in-frame clones and is missing some. In the table there are some 1 million clones, around 74% of which are singletons. Sequencing input: memory CD4+ T cells sorted from blood. Receptors originate from a man aged 18 to 29 in good health. The CDR3 runs from the conserved cysteine through the conserved F or W. The D gene is left open where the match is weak.

cdr3_aa | v_call | d_call | j_call
CASSPRPGQGIRSPLHF | TRBV11-2 | TRBD1 | TRBJ1-6
CASSLGGGPSSNYGYTF | TRBV7-6 | - | TRBJ1-2
CASSVASQETQYF | TRBV18 | - | TRBJ2-5
CASASGRDTQYF | TRBV28 | - | TRBJ2-3
CAWVGQGAGADTQYF | TRBV30 | TRBD1 | TRBJ2-3
CASSERGEAFF | TRBV6-5 | - | TRBJ1-1
CASSEGGTSSYGYTF | TRBV9 | - | TRBJ1-2
CASSLWASGTDTQYF | TRBV27 | - | TRBJ2-3
CAWSVLGPNQPQHF | TRBV30 | - | TRBJ1-5
CATRQNMNTEAFF | TRBV10-3 | - | TRBJ1-1
CAISSPGSGANVLTF | TRBV10-3 | - | TRBJ2-6
CASSGQPSPYEQYF | TRBV2 | - | TRBJ2-7
CASSLRSARTGELFF | TRBV5-8 | - | TRBJ2-2
CASSLGLSKPGYTF | TRBV7-9 | - | TRBJ1-2
CASSLSGGATSEQYF | TRBV7-9 | TRBD2 | TRBJ2-7
CASRLAGTGDNEQFF | TRBV5-1 | TRBD1 | TRBJ2-1
CASNGGLTNSPLHF | TRBV2 | - | TRBJ1-6
CASSLTRGADTQYF | TRBV7-2 | - | TRBJ2-3
CASSLWGSASEKLFF | TRBV7-4 | - | TRBJ1-4
CSVEEAGRRAFF | TRBV29-1 | - | TRBJ1-1
CAIKGAGLGSPLHF | TRBV10-3 | TRBD1 | TRBJ1-6
CASRTGVGGELFF | TRBV6-1 | TRBD1 | TRBJ2-2
CASSFGPSGENYEQYF | TRBV7-9 | TRBD2 | TRBJ2-7
CASSDGALGYTF | TRBV10-1 | - | TRBJ1-2
CASSLGGAGEQYF | TRBV11-1 | - | TRBJ2-7
CASSAHRGNTEAFF | TRBV11-2 | TRBD1 | TRBJ1-1
CASGFDDGVGYNEQFF | TRBV12-5 | - | TRBJ2-1
CASSIFAGETYEQYF | TRBV19 | - | TRBJ2-7
CASSSGGRTTDTQYF | TRBV7-2 | TRBD2 | TRBJ2-3
CASSLDGWDAYEQYF | TRBV7-9 | - | TRBJ2-7
CASSDHFPGSPLHF | TRBV6-1 | - | TRBJ1-6
CASSPGGDRRLNYGYTF | TRBV27 | TRBD1 | TRBJ1-2
CSAAKGHGTDTQYF | TRBV29-1 | - | TRBJ2-3
CASSPLYQETQYF | TRBV18 | - | TRBJ2-5
CASSTQGATNEKLFF | TRBV6-1 | TRBD1 | TRBJ1-4
CASSVSGGEGTDTQYF | TRBV9 | TRBD2 | TRBJ2-3
CASSQERSGQGITNYGYTF | TRBV4-1 | TRBD1 | TRBJ1-2
CSVQLGMNTEAFF | TRBV29-1 | - | TRBJ1-1
CASSKGQGNTEAFF | TRBV6-6 | TRBD1 | TRBJ1-1
CASSRREVAGELFF | TRBV7-8 | TRBD2 | TRBJ2-2
CASSPPSDTQYF | TRBV7-2 | - | TRBJ2-3
CASSWETSGSAEQYF | TRBV6-6 | TRBD2 | TRBJ2-7
CASSQFKSEQYF | TRBV4-2 | - | TRBJ2-7
CASSARAGTGELFF | TRBV6-4 | - | TRBJ2-2
CASSVDSINSPLHF | TRBV6-4 | - | TRBJ1-6
CASSLRTGNYEQYF | TRBV6-5 | TRBD1 | TRBJ2-7
CASSLLGNSNQPQHF | TRBV27 | - | TRBJ1-5
CASSEEVGSYNQPQHF | TRBV6-1 | - | TRBJ1-5
CASAPLGGGETQYF | TRBV28 | - | TRBJ2-5
CAWSTTRVGSYEQYF | TRBV30 | - | TRBJ2-7
CASSPRLTSREETQYF | TRBV18 | TRBD2 | TRBJ2-5
CASSPGTGSKQYF | TRBV7-6 | TRBD1 | TRBJ2-5
CASSLGAEAFF | TRBV5-1 | - | TRBJ1-1
CAWSPGLAGVSGELYNEQFF | TRBV30 | TRBD2 | TRBJ2-1
CAWSVSGFAEAFF | TRBV30 | - | TRBJ1-1